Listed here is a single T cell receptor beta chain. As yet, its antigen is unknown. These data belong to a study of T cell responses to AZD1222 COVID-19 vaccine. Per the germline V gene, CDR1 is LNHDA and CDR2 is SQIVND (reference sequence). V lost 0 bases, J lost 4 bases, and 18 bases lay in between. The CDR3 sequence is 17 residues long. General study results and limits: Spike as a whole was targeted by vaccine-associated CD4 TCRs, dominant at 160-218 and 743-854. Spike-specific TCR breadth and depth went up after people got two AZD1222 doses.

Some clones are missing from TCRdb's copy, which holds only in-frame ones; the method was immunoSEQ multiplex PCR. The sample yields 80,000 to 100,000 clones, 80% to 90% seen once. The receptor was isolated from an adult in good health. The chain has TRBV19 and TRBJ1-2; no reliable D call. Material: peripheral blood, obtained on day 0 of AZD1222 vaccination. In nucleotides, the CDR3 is TGTGCCAGTAGTATAGATGGGCACTTTGCGCAGCTCTATGGCTACACCTTC. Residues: CASSIDGHFAQLYGYTF.